The 5 T cell receptor beta chains in this list originate from one sample, sequenced in a study of graft-versus-host responses after intestinal transplantation. The assay was immunoSEQ multiplex PCR, and TCRdb's table has in-frame clones only and misses some. The data contain some 110,000 clones, approximately 90% of them seen just once; the ten biggest clones take up about 0.2%. These TCRs are of unknown antigen specificity. Sequencing was performed on unstimulated CD4+ T cells sorted from spleen or lymph node cells, taken before transplant. The receptor set was obtained from a human donor who was the organ donor for an intestinal transplant.

The rearrangement links TRBV7-3 to TRBJ2-5; D is ambiguous. The CDR3 has 13 residues. The germline gives CDR1 SGHTA, CDR2 FQGTGA. Trimming left V 1 base short and J 3 bases short, with 6 bases between. CDR3 in amino acids: CASSLRVKETQYF. CDR3 DNA sequence: TGTGCCAGCAGCTTAAGGGTGAAAGAGACCCAGTACTTC. Full variable domain (missing parts from reference TRBV7-3 and TRBJ2-5): GAGVSQTPSNKVTEKGKYVELRCDPISGHTALYWYRQSLGQGPEFLIYFQGTGAADDSGLPNDRFFAVRPEGSVSTLKIQRTERGDSAVYLCASSLRVKETQYFGPGTRLLVL.

The rearrangement joins TRBV7-2 to TRBJ2-1; 8 bases map to TRBD2. The CDR3 has 15 residues. V was pared by 1 base and J by 3 bases, with 2 bases of the junction left unmatched. From germline, CDR1 is SGHTA and CDR2 FQGNSA. Written as DNA, the CDR3 is TGTGCCAGCAGCTTAGTGAGCGGGAGCTACAATGAGCAGTTCTTC. Translating it yields CASSLVSGSYNEQFF.

V usage is TRBV6-5 and J usage is TRBJ2-1; TRBD2 is a possible D gene (6 bases). The CDR3 consists of 15 residues. The germline V gene has CDR1 MNHEY and CDR2 SVGAGI. Trimming removed 5 bases at V and 5 bases at J, with 16 bases between. The CDR3: CASSPNWGGDNEQFF. The CDR3, as DNA: TGTGCCAGCAGTCCCAACTGGGGAGGAGACAATGAGCAGTTCTTC.

The chain is built from TRBV6-5 and TRBJ2-7; TRBD1 is a possible D gene (5 bases). Trimming took off 4 bases at V and 2 bases at J, with 6 bases between the two ends. The CDR3 covers 12 residues. From germline, CDR1 is MNHEY and CDR2 SVGAGI. CDR3 in DNA: TGTGCCAGCAGTTCGACAGCCTACGAGCAGTACTTC. The encoded protein is CASSSTAYEQYF.

This clone was recorded once. The chain joins TRBV5-1 to TRBJ2-5; a possible D gene is TRBD1 (5 bases). Trimming took off 5 bases at V and 4 bases at J, with 9 bases between the two ends. The CDR3 is 12 residues long. CDR1 SGHRS and CDR2 YFSETQ come from the germline V gene. The DNA of the CDR3 is TGCGCCAGCAGTGGGCAGGGAGAGACCCAGTACTTC. Translated: CASSGQGETQYF.